This TCR beta chain was profiled in a study of blood T cell repertoires in COVID-19. Libraries were prepared by immunoSEQ multiplex PCR; TCRdb keeps only in-frame clonotypes and omits some of them. The sample contains fewer than 300,000 clones, 70% to 90% of which appear only once. The CDR3 runs to 10 residues. The source material was peripheral blood. The clonotype was recovered from a young woman with COVID-19, enrolled during active disease. This chain links TRBV21-1 with TRBJ2-5; the table's D call of TRBD1 was not tested on the DNA. TRBV21-1 is designated a pseudogene. CDR3 nucleotides: TGTGCCGGGCACCATAAGACCCAGTACTTC. Translated, it gives CAGHHKTQYF.